This T cell receptor beta chain was captured in a study of vaccination and CD4 T cells after COVID-19. Looking at the study overall: The authors gave control cultures a CEFX pool, an HIV-1 Nef pool, or no peptide.

Per germline, CDR1 MDHEN and CDR2 SYDVKM. V lost 2 bases, J lost 4 bases, and 5 bases lay in between. CDR3 length: 12 residues. Cultured CD4+ T cell DNA was sequenced using the Oncomine TCR Beta short-read assay. TCRdb re-derived calls from the PCR reads in MiXCR, one entry per CDR3 protein. Among some 7,100 distinct CDR3 sequences listed, about 74% were seen once. Treatment described: approximately nine-day PBMC culture with coronavirus spike peptide pools or control peptides (ViraFEST assay). General study findings and limits: Median reactive clonotypes, those recognizing SARS-CoV-2, rose from around 20 to 38, not significantly.

For this clonotype: Antigen unknown.

Source material: CD4+ T cells from blood, cultured in vitro. V and J are TRBV28 and TRBJ1-2; TRBD1 is a possible D gene (5 bases). This receptor was obtained from a human donor who had recovered from COVID-19. This chain's CDR3 is CASSLQGYGYTF. The CDR3 DNA reads TGTGCCAGCAGTTTACAGGGCTATGGCTACACCTTC.